This TCR beta chain originates from a study of vaccination and CD4 T cells after COVID-19. The Oncomine TCR Beta short-read assay sequenced DNA from cultured CD4+ T cells. TCRdb passed the PCR reads through MiXCR, listing each CDR3 protein once. The sample contains around 1,600 distinct CDR3 sequences, 70% to 85% of which appear only once. CDR1 and CDR2 (germline): MNHEY, SMNVEV (reference sequence). The CDR3 length is 17 residues. Trimming removed 6 bases from V and 0 bases from J, with 18 bases in between. As regards this clonotype: Its specificity is unknown.

Treatment given: approximately 11-day PBMC culture with coronavirus spike peptide pools or control peptides (ViraFEST assay). This TCR came from a human donor who had recovered from COVID-19. Sample: CD4+ T cells from blood, cultured in vitro, taken after SARS-CoV-2 vaccination. V usage is TRBV27 and J usage is TRBJ1-5, with a tentative D call TRBD1 (5 bases). DNA for the CDR3: TGTGCCAGCAGCCGAAGATGGGGGGGGGATAGCAATCAGCCCCAGCATTTT. This gives the protein CASSRRWGGDSNQPQHF.